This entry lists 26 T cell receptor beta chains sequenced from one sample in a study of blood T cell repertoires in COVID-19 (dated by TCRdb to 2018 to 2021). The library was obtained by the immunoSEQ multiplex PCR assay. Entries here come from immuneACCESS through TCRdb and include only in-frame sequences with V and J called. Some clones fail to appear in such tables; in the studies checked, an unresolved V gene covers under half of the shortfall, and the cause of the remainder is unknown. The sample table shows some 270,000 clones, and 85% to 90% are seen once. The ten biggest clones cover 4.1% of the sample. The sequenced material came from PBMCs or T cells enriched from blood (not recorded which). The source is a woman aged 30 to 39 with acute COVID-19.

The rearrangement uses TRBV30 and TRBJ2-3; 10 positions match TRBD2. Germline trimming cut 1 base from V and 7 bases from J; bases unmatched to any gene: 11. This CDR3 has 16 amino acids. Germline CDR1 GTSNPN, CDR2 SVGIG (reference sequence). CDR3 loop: CAWSGGAGGPTNTQYF. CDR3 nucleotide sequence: TGTGCCTGGAGTGGGGGAGCGGGAGGGCCCACGAATACGCAGTATTTT.

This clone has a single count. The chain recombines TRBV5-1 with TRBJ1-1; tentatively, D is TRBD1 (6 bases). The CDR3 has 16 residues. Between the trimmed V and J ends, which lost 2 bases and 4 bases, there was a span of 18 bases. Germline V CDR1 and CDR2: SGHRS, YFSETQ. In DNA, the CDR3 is TGCGCCAGCAGCTTTCAGGGGATTCGGGGTGGCACTGAAGCTTTCTTT. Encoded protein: CASSFQGIRGGTEAFF. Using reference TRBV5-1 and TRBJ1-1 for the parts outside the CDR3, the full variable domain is KAGVTQTPRYLIKTRGQQVTLSCSPISGHRSVSWYQQTPGQGLQFLFEYFSETQRNKGNFPGRFSGRQFSNSRSEMNVSTLELGDSALYLCASSFQGIRGGTEAFFGQGTRLTVV.

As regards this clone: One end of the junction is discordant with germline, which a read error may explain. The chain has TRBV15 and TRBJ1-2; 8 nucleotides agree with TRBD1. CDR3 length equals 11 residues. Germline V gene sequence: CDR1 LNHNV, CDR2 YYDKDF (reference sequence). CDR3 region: CATSSGQGSVF. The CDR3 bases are TGTGCCACCAGCAGCGGACAGGGTAGTGTGTTC.

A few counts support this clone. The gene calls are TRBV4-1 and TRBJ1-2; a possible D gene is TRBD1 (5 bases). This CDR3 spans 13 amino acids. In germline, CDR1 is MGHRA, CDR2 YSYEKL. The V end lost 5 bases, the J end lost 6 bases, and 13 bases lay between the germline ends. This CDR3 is CASSDTGGNGYTF. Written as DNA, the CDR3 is TGCGCCAGCAGCGATACAGGAGGGAATGGCTACACCTTC.

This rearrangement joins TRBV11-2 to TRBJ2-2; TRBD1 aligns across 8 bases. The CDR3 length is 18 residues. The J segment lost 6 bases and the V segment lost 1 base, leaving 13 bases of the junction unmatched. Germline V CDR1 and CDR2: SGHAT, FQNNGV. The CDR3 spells CASSLALVIRGRPGELFF. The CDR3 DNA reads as TGTGCCAGCAGCTTAGCATTAGTTATCAGGGGGCGCCCCGGGGAGCTGTTTTTT.

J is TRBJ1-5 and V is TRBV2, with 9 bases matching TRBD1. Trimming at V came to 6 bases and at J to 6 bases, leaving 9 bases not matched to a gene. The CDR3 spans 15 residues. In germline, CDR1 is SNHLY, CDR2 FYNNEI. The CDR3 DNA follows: TGTGCCAGCAGCAAGGGACAGGGCGTGGGTCAGCCCCAGCATTTT. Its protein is CASSKGQGVGQPQHF. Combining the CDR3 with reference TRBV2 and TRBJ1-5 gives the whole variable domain EPEVTQTPSHQVTQMGQEVILRCVPISNHLYFYWYRQILGQKVEFLVSFYNNEISEKSEIFDDQFSVERPDGSNFTLKIRSTKLEDSAMYFCASSKGQGVGQPQHFGDGTRLSIL.

This chain's CDR3 is CATSRGLSYNEQFF. Here the CDR3 DNA reads TGTGCCACCAGTAGGGGGCTATCCTACAATGAGCAGTTCTTC. The chain joins TRBV24-1 to TRBJ2-1; TRBD1 matches 7 bases. Trimming at V came to 6 bases and at J to 1 base, leaving 2 bases not matched to a gene. Germline V CDR1 and CDR2: KGHDR, SFDVKD. The CDR3 runs to 14 residues.

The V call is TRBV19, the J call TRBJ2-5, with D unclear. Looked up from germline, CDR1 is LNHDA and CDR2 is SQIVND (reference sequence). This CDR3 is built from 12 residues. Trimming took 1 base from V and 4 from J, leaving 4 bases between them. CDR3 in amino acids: CASSIAGETQYF. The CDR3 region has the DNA TGTGCCAGTAGTATAGCGGGAGAGACCCAGTACTTC.

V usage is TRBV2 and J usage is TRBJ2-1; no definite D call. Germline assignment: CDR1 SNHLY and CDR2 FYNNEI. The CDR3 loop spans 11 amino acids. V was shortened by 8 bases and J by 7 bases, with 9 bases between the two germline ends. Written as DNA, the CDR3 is TGTGCCAGCGCGACCGGGAATGAGCAGTTCTTC. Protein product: CASATGNEQFF.

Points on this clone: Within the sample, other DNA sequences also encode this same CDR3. CDR3 sequence (DNA): TGTGCCAGCAGTTTACAGGGATCTGGCTACACCTTC. It specifies CASSLQGSGYTF. The chain combines TRBV28 with TRBJ1-2; D is perhaps TRBD1 (5 bases). Trimming cost V 2 bases and J 7 bases, with 8 bases left between them. Germline values: CDR1 MDHEN, CDR2 SYDVKM. This CDR3 is built from 12 residues.

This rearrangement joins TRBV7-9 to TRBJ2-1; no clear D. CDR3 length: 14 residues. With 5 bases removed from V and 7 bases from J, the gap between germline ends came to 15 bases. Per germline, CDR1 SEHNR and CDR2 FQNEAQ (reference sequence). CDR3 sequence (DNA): TGTGCCAGCAGCAACACACAGTCACGGAATGAGCAGTTCTTC. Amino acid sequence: CASSNTQSRNEQFF.

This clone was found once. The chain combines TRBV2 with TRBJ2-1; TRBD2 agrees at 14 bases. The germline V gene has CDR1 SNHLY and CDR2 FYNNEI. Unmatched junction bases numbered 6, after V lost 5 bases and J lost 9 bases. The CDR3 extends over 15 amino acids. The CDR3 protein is CASSRGLAGGGEQFF. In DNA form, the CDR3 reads TGTGCCAGCAGTCGCGGACTAGCGGGAGGAGGTGAGCAGTTCTTC.

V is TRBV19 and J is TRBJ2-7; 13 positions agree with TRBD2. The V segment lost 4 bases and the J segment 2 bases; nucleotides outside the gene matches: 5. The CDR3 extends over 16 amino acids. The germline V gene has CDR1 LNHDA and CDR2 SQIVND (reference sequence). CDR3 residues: CASSRGLAGPPYEQYF. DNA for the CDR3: TGTGCCAGTAGTAGGGGACTAGCGGGGCCCCCCTACGAGCAGTACTTC. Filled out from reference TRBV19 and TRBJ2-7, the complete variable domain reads DGGITQSPKYLFRKEGQNVTLSCEQNLNHDAMYWYRQDPGQGLRLIYYSQIVNDFQKGDIAEGYSVSREKKESFPLTVTSAQKNPTAFYLCASSRGLAGPPYEQYFGPGTRLTVT.

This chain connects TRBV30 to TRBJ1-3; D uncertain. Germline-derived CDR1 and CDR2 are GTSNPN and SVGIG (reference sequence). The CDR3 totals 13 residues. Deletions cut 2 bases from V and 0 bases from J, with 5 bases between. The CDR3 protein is CAWSISSGNTIYF. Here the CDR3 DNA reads TGTGCCTGGAGTATATCCTCTGGAAACACCATATATTTT.

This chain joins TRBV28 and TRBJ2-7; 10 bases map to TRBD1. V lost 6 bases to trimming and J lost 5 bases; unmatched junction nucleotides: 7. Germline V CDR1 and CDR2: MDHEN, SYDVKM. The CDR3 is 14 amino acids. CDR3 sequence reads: CASSPGQGFDEQYF. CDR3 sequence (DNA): TGTGCCAGCAGCCCGGGACAGGGGTTCGACGAGCAGTACTTC.

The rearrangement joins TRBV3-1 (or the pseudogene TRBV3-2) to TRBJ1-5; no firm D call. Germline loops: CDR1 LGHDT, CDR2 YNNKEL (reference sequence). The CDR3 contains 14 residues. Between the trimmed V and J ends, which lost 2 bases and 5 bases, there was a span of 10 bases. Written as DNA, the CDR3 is TGTGCCAGCAGCCAACGCGGTGAGTATCAGCCCCAGCATTTT. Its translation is CASSQRGEYQPQHF.

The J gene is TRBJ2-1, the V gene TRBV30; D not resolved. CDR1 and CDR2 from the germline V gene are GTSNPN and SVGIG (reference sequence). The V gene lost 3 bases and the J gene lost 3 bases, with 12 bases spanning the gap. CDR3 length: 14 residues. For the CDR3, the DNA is TGTGCCTGGAGGCCGAAGAGAGACTACAATGAGCAGTTCTTC. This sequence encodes CAWRPKRDYNEQFF.

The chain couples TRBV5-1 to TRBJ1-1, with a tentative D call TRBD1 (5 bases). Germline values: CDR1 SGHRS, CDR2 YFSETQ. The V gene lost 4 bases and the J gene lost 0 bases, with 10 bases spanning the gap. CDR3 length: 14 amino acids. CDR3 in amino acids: CASSTGHMNTEAFF. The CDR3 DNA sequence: TGCGCCAGCAGCACCGGACATATGAACACTGAAGCTTTCTTT. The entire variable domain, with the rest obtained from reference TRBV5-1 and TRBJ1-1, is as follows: KAGVTQTPRYLIKTRGQQVTLSCSPISGHRSVSWYQQTPGQGLQFLFEYFSETQRNKGNFPGRFSGRQFSNSRSEMNVSTLELGDSALYLCASSTGHMNTEAFFGQGTRLTVV.

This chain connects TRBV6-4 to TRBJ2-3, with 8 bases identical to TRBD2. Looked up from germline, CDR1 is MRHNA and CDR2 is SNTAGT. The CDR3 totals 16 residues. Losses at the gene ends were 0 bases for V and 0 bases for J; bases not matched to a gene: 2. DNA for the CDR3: TGTGCCAGCAGTGACTCAGCGGGAGCAAGCACAGATACGCAGTATTTT. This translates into CASSDSAGASTDTQYF.

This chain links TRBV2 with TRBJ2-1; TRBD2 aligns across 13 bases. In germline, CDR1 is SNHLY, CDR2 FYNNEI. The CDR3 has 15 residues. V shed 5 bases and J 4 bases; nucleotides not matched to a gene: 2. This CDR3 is CASSPGLAGYNEQFF. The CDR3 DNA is TGTGCCAGCAGTCCGGGACTAGCGGGGTACAATGAGCAGTTCTTC.

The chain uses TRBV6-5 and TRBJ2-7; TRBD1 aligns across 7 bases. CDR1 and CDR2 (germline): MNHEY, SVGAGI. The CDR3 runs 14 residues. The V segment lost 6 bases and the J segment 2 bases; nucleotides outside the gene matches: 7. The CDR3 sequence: CASRSLTGTYEQYF. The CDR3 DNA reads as TGTGCCAGCAGAAGCCTGACAGGGACCTACGAGCAGTACTTC.

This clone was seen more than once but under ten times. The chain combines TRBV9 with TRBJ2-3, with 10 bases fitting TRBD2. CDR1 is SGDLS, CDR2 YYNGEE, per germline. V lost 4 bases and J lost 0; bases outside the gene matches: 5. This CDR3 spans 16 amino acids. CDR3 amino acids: CASSPLAGTSTDTQYF. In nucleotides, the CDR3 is TGTGCCAGCAGCCCACTAGCGGGAACTAGCACAGATACGCAGTATTTT. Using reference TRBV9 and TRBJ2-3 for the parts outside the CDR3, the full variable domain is DSGVTQTPKHLITATGQRVTLRCSPRSGDLSVYWYQQSLDQGLQFLIQYYNGEERAKGNILERFSAQQFPDLHSELNLSSLELGDSALYFCASSPLAGTSTDTQYFGPGTRLTVL.

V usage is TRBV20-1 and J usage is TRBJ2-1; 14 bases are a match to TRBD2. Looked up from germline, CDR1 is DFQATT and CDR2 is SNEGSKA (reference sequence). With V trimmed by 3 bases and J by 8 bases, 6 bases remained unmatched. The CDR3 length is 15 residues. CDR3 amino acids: CSASGTSGSRHEQFF. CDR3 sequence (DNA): TGCAGTGCTAGTGGGACTAGCGGGAGTCGGCATGAGCAGTTCTTC.

The CDR3 nucleotides are TGTGCCAGCAGCATACTAGCGGGTAATAACAATGAGCAGTTCTTC. Protein product: CASSILAGNNNEQFF. The chain is built from TRBV6-4 and TRBJ2-1; 9 bases line up with TRBD2. This CDR3 spans 15 amino acids. The germline CDR1 and CDR2 sequences are MRHNA and SNTAGT. With V trimmed by 6 bases and J by 5 bases, 8 bases remained unmatched.

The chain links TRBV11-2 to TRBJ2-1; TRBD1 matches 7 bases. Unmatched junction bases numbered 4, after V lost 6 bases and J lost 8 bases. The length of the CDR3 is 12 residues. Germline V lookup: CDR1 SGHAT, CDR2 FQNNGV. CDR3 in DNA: TGTGCCAGCAGACAAACAGGGGATGAGCAGTTCTTC. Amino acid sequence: CASRQTGDEQFF.

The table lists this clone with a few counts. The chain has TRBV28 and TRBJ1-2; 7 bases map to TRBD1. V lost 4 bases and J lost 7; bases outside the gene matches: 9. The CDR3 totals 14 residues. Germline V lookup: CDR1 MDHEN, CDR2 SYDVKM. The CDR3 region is CASSSGTASFGYTF. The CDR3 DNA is TGTGCCAGCAGTTCGGGGACAGCGTCCTTTGGCTACACCTTC.